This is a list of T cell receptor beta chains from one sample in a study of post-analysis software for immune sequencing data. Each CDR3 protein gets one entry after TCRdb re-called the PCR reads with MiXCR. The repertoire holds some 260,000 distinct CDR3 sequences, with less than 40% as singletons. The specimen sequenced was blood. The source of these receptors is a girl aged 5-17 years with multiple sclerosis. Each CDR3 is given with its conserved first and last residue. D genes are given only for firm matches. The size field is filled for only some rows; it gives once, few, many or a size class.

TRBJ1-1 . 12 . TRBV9 CANSSGQSEAFF TGTGCCAACAGCTCTGGACAAAGTGAAGCTTTCTTT
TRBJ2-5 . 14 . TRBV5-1 CASSQPTPTNEQYF TGCGCCAGCAGCCAGCCGACACCCACGAATGAGCAGTACTTC
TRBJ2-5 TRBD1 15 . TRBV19 CASRTRGQQQETQYF TGTGCCAGTAGGACCCGGGGACAGCAACAAGAGACCCAGTACTTC
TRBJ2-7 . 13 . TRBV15 CATSRDRSYEQYF TGTGCCACCAGCAGAGACAGATCCTACGAGCAGTACTTC
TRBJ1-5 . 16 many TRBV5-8 CASSWAGLSGNQPQHF TGTGCCAGCAGCTGGGCAGGGCTCTCAGGCAATCAGCCCCAGCATTTT
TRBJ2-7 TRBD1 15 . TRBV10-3 CAISSKGTGTYEQYF TGTGCCATCAGTTCCAAAGGGACAGGGACCTACGAGCAGTACTTC
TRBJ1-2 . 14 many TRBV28 CASSPSRDTYGYTF TGTGCCAGCAGTCCTTCTCGGGACACCTATGGCTACACCTTC
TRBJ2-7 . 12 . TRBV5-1 CASTSQGNEQDF TGCGCCAGCACCTCACAGGGTAATGAGCAGGACTTC
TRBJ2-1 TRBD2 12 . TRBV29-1 CSVSGRDNEQFF TGCAGCGTTAGCGGGAGGGACAATGAGCAGTTCTTC
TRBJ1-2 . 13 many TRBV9 CASSPGAYYGYTF TGTGCCAGCAGCCCTGGGGCCTACTATGGCTACACCTTC
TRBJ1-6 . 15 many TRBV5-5 CASSDHPGPLGTLHF TGTGCCAGCAGCGACCACCCGGGGCCCCTAGGAACCCTCCACTTT
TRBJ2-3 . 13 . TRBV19 CASSMPGSDTQYF TGTGCCAGTAGTATGCCGGGTTCCGATACGCAGTATTTT
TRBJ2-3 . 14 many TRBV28 CASSVGGNTDTQYF TGTGCCAGCAGCGTGGGGGGTAACACAGATACGCAGTATTTT
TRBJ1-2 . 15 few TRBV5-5 CASSSYRGANYGYTF TGTGCCAGCAGCTCTTACAGAGGAGCTAACTATGGCTACACCTTC
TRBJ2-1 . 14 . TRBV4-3 CASSQELADNEQFF TGCGCCAGCAGCCAAGAGTTAGCGGACAATGAGCAGTTCTTC
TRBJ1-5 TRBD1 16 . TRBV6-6 CASSSTGVGSNQPQHF TGTGCCAGCAGTTCTACAGGGGTCGGGAGCAATCAGCCCCAGCATTTT
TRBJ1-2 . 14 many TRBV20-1 CSASAPPLGWGYTF TGCAGTGCTAGCGCCCCCCCTCTTGGCTGGGGCTACACCTTC
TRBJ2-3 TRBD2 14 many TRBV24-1 CATSAGERADTQYF TGTGCCACCTCCGCGGGGGAAAGAGCAGATACGCAGTATTTT
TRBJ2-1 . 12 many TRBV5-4 CASSRTPGEQFF TGTGCCAGCAGCCGGACCCCCGGTGAGCAGTTCTTC
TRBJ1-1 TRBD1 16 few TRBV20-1 CSARDQDRGANTEAFF TGCAGTGCTAGAGATCAGGACAGGGGTGCGAACACTGAAGCTTTCTTT
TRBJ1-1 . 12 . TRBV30 CAWSATNTEAFF TGTGCCTGGAGTGCCACAAACACTGAAGCTTTCTTT
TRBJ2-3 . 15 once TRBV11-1 CASSGSLSHTDTQYF TGTGCCAGCAGCGGAAGTCTCTCCCACACAGATACGCAGTATTTT
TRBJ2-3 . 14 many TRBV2 CASSVGTYTDTQYF TGTGCCAGCAGCGTCGGGACTTACACAGATACGCAGTATTTT
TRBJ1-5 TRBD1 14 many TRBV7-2 CASSPRQGAQPQHF TGTGCCAGCAGCCCGAGACAGGGGGCTCAGCCCCAGCATTTT
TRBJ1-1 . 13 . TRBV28 CASSFRLNTEAFF TGTGCCAGCAGTTTTAGGCTGAACACTGAAGCTTTCTTT
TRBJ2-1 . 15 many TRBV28 CASSLGARSYNEQFF TGTGCCAGCTCCCTAGGGGCCCGCTCCTACAATGAGCAGTTCTTC
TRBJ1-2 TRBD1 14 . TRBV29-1 CSADRGRQDYGYTF TGCAGCGCCGACAGGGGCAGGCAAGATTATGGCTACACCTTC
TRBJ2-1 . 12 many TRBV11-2 CASSSTRHEQFF TGTGCCAGCAGCTCTACTAGGCATGAGCAGTTCTTC
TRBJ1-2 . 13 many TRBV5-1 CASSLKGFYGYTF TGCGCCAGCAGCTTGAAGGGCTTCTATGGCTACACCTTC
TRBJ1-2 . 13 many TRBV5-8 CASSLRLADFYTF TGTGCCAGCAGCTTGAGGCTGGCAGACTTCTACACCTTC
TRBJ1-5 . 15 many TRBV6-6 CASSYSMGRNQPQHF TGTGCCAGCAGTTACTCCATGGGCCGCAATCAGCCCCAGCATTTT
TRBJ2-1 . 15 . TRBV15 CATSTHTGQYNEQFF TGTGCCACCAGCACCCATACCGGACAGTACAATGAGCAGTTCTTC
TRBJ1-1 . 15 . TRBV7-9 CASSSTGRADTEAFF TGTGCCAGCAGCTCGACGGGCAGGGCGGACACTGAAGCTTTCTTT
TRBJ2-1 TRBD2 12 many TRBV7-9 CASSPSAGGQFF TGTGCCAGCAGCCCTAGCGCGGGAGGGCAGTTCTTC
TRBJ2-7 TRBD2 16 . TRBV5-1 CASSLAFSGSSGEQYF TGCGCCAGCAGCTTGGCGTTTAGCGGGTCTTCGGGCGAGCAGTACTTC
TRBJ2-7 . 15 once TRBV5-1 CASSLDLSSYNEQYF TGCGCCAGCAGCTTGGATTTGTCCTCCTACAATGAGCAGTACTTC
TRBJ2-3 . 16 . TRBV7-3 CVSSLSPRIITDTQYF TGTGTCAGCAGCTTAAGTCCCCGGATTATCACAGATACGCAGTATTTT
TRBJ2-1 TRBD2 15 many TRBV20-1 CSAKLAGGPYNEQFF TGCAGTGCTAAACTAGCGGGGGGCCCCTACAATGAGCAGTTCTTC
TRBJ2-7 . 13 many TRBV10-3 CAISEGLGYEQYF TGTGCCATCAGTGAGGGTTTGGGCTACGAGCAGTACTTC
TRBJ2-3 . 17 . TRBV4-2 CASSQVKRGQKRDTQYF TGTGCCAGCAGCCAAGTGAAGAGGGGTCAGAAGAGGGATACGCAGTATTTT
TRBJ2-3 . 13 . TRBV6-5 CASSYNPGNTQYF TGTGCCAGCAGTTACAATCCCGGCAATACGCAGTATTTT
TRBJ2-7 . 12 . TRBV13 CASSFARDEQYF TGTGCCAGCAGCTTCGCGCGCGACGAGCAGTACTTC
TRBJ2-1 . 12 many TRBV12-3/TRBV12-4 CASSLQGYEQFF TGTGCCAGCAGTCTGCAGGGGTATGAGCAGTTCTTC
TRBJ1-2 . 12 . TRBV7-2 CASSLDGFGYTF TGTGCCAGCAGCTTAGATGGGTTTGGCTACACCTTC
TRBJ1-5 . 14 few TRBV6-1 CASNPLGAGQPQHF TGTGCCAGCAACCCCTTAGGGGCCGGGCAGCCCCAGCATTTT
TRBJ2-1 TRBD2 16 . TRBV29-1 CSVALGGLAGTGEQFF TGCAGCGTTGCCCTAGGGGGGCTAGCGGGGACCGGTGAGCAGTTCTTC
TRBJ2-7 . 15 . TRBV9 CASSPRLQGEYEQYF TGTGCCAGCAGCCCTCGCCTTCAGGGAGAATACGAGCAGTACTTC
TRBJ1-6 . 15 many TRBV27 CASSQFRAHGSPLHF TGTGCCAGCAGTCAATTCCGGGCCCACGGTTCACCCCTCCACTTT
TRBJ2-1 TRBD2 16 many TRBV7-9 CASSRTGTRDRNEQFF TGTGCCAGCAGCCGTACCGGGACTAGGGATAGGAATGAGCAGTTCTTC
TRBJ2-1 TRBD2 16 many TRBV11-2 CASSLSLAGNHNEQFF TGTGCCAGCAGCTTAAGCCTAGCGGGAAACCACAATGAGCAGTTCTTC
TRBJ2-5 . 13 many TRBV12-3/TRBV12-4 CASSLDDRETQYF TGTGCCAGCAGTTTAGACGATCGAGAGACCCAGTACTTC
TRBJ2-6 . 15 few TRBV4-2 CASSQRDSGANVLTF TGTGCCAGCAGCCAACGGGACTCTGGGGCCAACGTCCTGACTTTC
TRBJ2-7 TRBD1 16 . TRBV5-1 CASSFSPRDSSYEQYF TGCGCCAGCAGCTTCTCTCCCCGGGACAGCTCCTACGAGCAGTACTTC